This T cell receptor (beta chain) was documented in a study of T cells in Graves' hyperthyroidism and ophthalmopathy. Across the study: Peripheral blood was collected at initial diagnosis, before any treatment.

For Graves' hyperthyroidism to be stable, ophthalmopathy could not progress within 18 months. It was uncontrolled infection, other autoimmune disease, pregnancy or lactation that excluded patients. PBMCs were sourced from roughly 9.3 ml fresh peripheral blood. Amplified TCR beta CDR3 regions derived from RNA transcripts. The HTBI primer set drove a first-round RT-PCR of the TCR CDR3. Using its own MiXCR run on the multiplex PCR reads, TCRdb lists one record per CDR3 protein. Among around 520,000 distinct CDR3 sequences, over 13% were seen once, and the ten largest hold 15% to 20%. The trim removed 6 bases at V and 10 bases at J, leaving 13 bases unmatched. The germline gives CDR1 SGHNT, CDR2 YENEEA. The CDR3 is 15 amino acids. The sample holds many counts of this clonotype.

The TCR was taken from a young woman with Graves' hyperthyroidism. Material: blood. The chain couples TRBV11-3 to TRBJ2-1, with 9 bases matching TRBD2. The chain's CDR3 is CASSPFSGSPGEQFF. CDR3 DNA sequence: TGTGCCAGCAGTCCCTTTAGCGGGAGCCCCGGGGAGCAGTTCTTC.